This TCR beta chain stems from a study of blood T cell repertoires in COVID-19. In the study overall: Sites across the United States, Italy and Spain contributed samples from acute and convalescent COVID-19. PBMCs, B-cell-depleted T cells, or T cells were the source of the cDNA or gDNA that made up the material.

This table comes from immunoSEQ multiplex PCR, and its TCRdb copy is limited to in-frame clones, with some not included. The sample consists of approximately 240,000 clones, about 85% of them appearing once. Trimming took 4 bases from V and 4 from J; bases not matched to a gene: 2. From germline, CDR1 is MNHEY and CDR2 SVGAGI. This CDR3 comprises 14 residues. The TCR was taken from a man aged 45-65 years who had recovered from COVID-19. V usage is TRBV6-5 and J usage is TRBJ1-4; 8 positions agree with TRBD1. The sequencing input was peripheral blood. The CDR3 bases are TGTGCCAGCAGTTGGGGACAGGTTAATGAAAAACTGTTTTTT. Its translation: CASSWGQVNEKLFF.